Listed below are T cell receptor beta chains from one sample, sequenced in a study of blood T cells in healthy people across ages. MiXCR, applied by TCRdb to the 5' RACE reads, yields one record per CDR3 protein. The sample holds 1,500,000 or so distinct CDR3 sequences, roughly 64% seen once. Sequencing was performed on blood. These receptors came from a man younger than 35 in good health. The CDR3 runs from the conserved cysteine through the conserved F or W. Fields, in order: clone size, J gene, D gene, V gene, CDR3 protein, CDR3 DNA. The D gene is left open where the match is weak. Size is stated for part of the rows, as once, few or many counts, or as a class when the clone is expanded.

>NA|TRBJ2-5|NA|TRBV12-3/TRBV12-4
CASSLRGAGTSAETQYF
TGTGCCAGCAGTTTAAGGGGAGCGGGCACATCCGCGGAGACCCAGTACTTC
>NA|TRBJ2-3|TRBD2|TRBV7-2
CASSPSAGGTDTQYF
TGTGCCAGCAGCCCCTCAGCGGGGGGCACAGATACGCAGTATTTT
>NA|TRBJ2-7|NA|TRBV5-1
CASSLGLGSSYEQYF
TGCGCCAGCAGCTTGGGGTTGGGGAGCTCCTACGAGCAGTACTTC
>NA|TRBJ1-2|TRBD1|TRBV3-1
CASSQDTGGGGYTF
TGTGCCAGCAGCCAAGATACAGGGGGCGGTGGCTACACCTTC
>NA|TRBJ1-2|NA|TRBV15
CATSRDSGRAGYGYTF
TGTGCCACCAGCAGAGATAGCGGCAGGGCGGGATATGGCTACACCTTC
>NA|TRBJ1-1|TRBD1|TRBV7-2
CASSAAGGLNTEAFF
TGTGCCAGCAGCGCGGCAGGGGGCTTGAACACTGAAGCTTTCTTT
>few|TRBJ1-1|TRBD1|TRBV5-1
CASSPSLTGDSEAFF
TGCGCCAGCAGCCCAAGTCTTACAGGGGACTCTGAAGCTTTCTTT
>NA|TRBJ2-1|NA|TRBV29-1
CSVEGWGSSYNEQFF
TGCAGCGTTGAGGGGTGGGGAAGCTCCTACAATGAGCAGTTCTTC
>NA|TRBJ2-7|NA|TRBV6-2/TRBV6-3
CASSLAGPPSEQYF
TGTGCCAGCAGTTTGGCCGGACCCCCGAGTGAGCAGTACTTC
>NA|TRBJ2-1|NA|TRBV18
CASSYGQGIEQFF
TGTGCCAGCTCTTACGGGCAGGGCATTGAGCAGTTCTTC
>NA|TRBJ2-7|NA|TRBV20-1
CSAGKNYEQYF
TGCAGTGCTGGAAAGAACTACGAGCAGTACTTC
>NA|TRBJ2-6|NA|TRBV27
CASSTNSGANVLTF
TGTGCCAGCAGCACAAATTCTGGGGCCAACGTCCTGACTTTC
>few|TRBJ2-7|NA|TRBV20-1
CSAKTKTQGTNEQYF
TGCAGTGCTAAGACGAAGACACAGGGAACCAACGAGCAGTACTTC
>NA|TRBJ2-1|TRBD1|TRBV20-1
CSPRGRIYNEQFF
TGCAGTCCCAGGGGGCGAATTTACAATGAGCAGTTCTTC
>NA|TRBJ1-1|NA|TRBV7-9
CASSLGFIEAFF
TGTGCCAGCAGCTTAGGTTTCATTGAAGCTTTCTTT
>few|TRBJ2-3|NA|TRBV7-9
CASSVGVGLTQYF
TGTGCCAGCAGTGTGGGCGTAGGACTTACGCAGTATTTT
>NA|TRBJ2-1|NA|TRBV2
CASSAFRDEQFF
TGTGCCAGCAGCGCCTTTCGGGATGAGCAGTTCTTC
>NA|TRBJ2-7|NA|TRBV24-1
CATSDPGPPYEQYF
TGTGCCACCAGTGACCCGGGACCCCCCTACGAGCAGTACTTC
>NA|TRBJ2-1|NA|TRBV21-1
CASSARPRTSGRAEWGNEQFF
TGCGCCAGCAGTGCCAGGCCCAGGACTAGCGGGAGGGCGGAATGGGGCAATGAGCAGTTCTTC
>few|TRBJ2-3|NA|TRBV10-3
CAISETRVDTQYF
TGTGCCATCAGTGAGACTAGGGTAGATACGCAGTATTTT
>NA|TRBJ2-6|NA|TRBV7-9
CASSLDDWEANVLTF
TGTGCCAGCAGCTTAGACGACTGGGAGGCCAACGTCCTGACTTTC
>NA|TRBJ2-7|TRBD1|TRBV7-9
CASSAGMGQSYEQYF
TGTGCCAGCAGCGCAGGAATGGGACAGTCCTACGAGCAGTACTTC
>NA|TRBJ2-7|NA|TRBV27
CASADTSNHEQYF
TGTGCCAGCGCCGACACTAGTAACCACGAGCAGTACTTC
>many|TRBJ2-2|NA|TRBV25-1
CASSGELDSSGELFF
TGTGCCAGCAGTGGGGAACTTGACTCCAGCGGGGAGCTGTTTTTT
>NA|TRBJ2-7|TRBD1|TRBV5-5
CASSLGTGPVGEQYF
TGTGCCAGCAGCTTGGGGACAGGGCCGGTTGGCGAGCAGTACTTC
>NA|TRBJ1-1|NA|TRBV3-1
CASSHSGTRNTEAFF
TGTGCCAGCAGCCACTCGGGCACCCGGAACACTGAAGCTTTCTTT
>NA|TRBJ2-3|TRBD2|TRBV6-5
CASSPPGLSPTDTQYF
TGTGCCAGCAGTCCACCGGGACTATCACCCACAGATACGCAGTATTTT
>NA|TRBJ2-7|NA|TRBV7-9
CASSSDSDYEQYF
TGTGCCAGCAGCTCCGACAGTGACTACGAGCAGTACTTC
>NA|TRBJ2-1|NA|TRBV4-1
CASSQENIDEQFF
TGCGCCAGCAGCCAAGAGAATATCGATGAGCAGTTCTTC
>few|TRBJ2-1|TRBD2|TRBV27
CASSLDGGAGDEQFF
TGTGCCAGCAGTTTAGACGGGGGGGCCGGAGATGAGCAGTTCTTC
>NA|TRBJ2-1|TRBD1|TRBV20-1
CSTTDRENEQFF
TGCAGTACTACCGACAGGGAGAATGAGCAGTTCTTC
>few|TRBJ2-7|NA|TRBV29-1
CSVEDRRGGSYEQYF
TGCAGCGTTGAAGATCGACGAGGGGGGTCCTACGAGCAGTACTTC
>NA|TRBJ2-1|TRBD2|TRBV27
CASRAGPIYNEQFF
TGTGCCAGCAGAGCGGGACCCATATACAATGAGCAGTTCTTC
>NA|TRBJ2-7|TRBD2|TRBV29-1
CSVVDIKLGKLAGGSRSYEQYF
TGCAGCGTAGTCGACATTAAGCTTGGCAAACTAGCGGGAGGGTCCCGCTCCTACGAGCAGTACTTC
>few|TRBJ1-4|NA|TRBV28
CASSQRATNEKLFF
TGTGCCAGCAGTCAAAGAGCAACTAATGAAAAACTGTTTTTT
>once|TRBJ1-1|NA|TRBV2
CASSGTLLNTEAFF
TGTGCCAGCAGTGGGACCCTCCTTAACACTGAAGCTTTCTTT
>once|TRBJ2-7|NA|TRBV7-9
CASSLGLPLHYEQYF
TGTGCCAGCAGCTTAGGATTACCATTACACTACGAGCAGTACTTC
>NA|TRBJ1-5|NA|TRBV4-1
CASSRGGAGQRQPQHF
TGCGCCAGCAGCCGCGGGGGCGCAGGGCAGCGACAGCCCCAGCATTTT
>NA|TRBJ2-1|TRBD2|TRBV4-3
CASSPGLAGSYEQFF
TGCGCCAGCAGCCCGGGACTAGCGGGGTCATATGAGCAGTTCTTC
>few|TRBJ2-1|NA|TRBV29-1
CSDLTGTYGNEQFF
TGCAGCGACCTGACCGGGACCTATGGGAATGAGCAGTTCTTC
>NA|TRBJ2-1|NA|TRBV29-1
CSVGGDSSYNEQFF
TGCAGCGTGGGCGGGGACAGCTCCTACAATGAGCAGTTCTTC
>NA|TRBJ2-1|TRBD2|TRBV7-2
CASSFGIAGVNEQFF
TGTGCCAGCAGCTTTGGGATAGCGGGAGTGAATGAGCAGTTCTTC
>NA|TRBJ2-1|TRBD2|TRBV4-1
CASSRAGLAENNEQFF
TGCGCCAGCAGCCGGGCGGGACTAGCGGAAAACAATGAGCAGTTCTTC
>few|TRBJ2-7|TRBD1|TRBV20-1
CSARLTGGSNEQYF
TGCAGTGCTAGACTGACAGGGGGTTCGAACGAGCAGTACTTC
>NA|TRBJ2-7|NA|TRBV3-1
CASSQFRIDEQYF
TGTGCCAGCAGCCAGTTCAGAATCGACGAGCAGTACTTC